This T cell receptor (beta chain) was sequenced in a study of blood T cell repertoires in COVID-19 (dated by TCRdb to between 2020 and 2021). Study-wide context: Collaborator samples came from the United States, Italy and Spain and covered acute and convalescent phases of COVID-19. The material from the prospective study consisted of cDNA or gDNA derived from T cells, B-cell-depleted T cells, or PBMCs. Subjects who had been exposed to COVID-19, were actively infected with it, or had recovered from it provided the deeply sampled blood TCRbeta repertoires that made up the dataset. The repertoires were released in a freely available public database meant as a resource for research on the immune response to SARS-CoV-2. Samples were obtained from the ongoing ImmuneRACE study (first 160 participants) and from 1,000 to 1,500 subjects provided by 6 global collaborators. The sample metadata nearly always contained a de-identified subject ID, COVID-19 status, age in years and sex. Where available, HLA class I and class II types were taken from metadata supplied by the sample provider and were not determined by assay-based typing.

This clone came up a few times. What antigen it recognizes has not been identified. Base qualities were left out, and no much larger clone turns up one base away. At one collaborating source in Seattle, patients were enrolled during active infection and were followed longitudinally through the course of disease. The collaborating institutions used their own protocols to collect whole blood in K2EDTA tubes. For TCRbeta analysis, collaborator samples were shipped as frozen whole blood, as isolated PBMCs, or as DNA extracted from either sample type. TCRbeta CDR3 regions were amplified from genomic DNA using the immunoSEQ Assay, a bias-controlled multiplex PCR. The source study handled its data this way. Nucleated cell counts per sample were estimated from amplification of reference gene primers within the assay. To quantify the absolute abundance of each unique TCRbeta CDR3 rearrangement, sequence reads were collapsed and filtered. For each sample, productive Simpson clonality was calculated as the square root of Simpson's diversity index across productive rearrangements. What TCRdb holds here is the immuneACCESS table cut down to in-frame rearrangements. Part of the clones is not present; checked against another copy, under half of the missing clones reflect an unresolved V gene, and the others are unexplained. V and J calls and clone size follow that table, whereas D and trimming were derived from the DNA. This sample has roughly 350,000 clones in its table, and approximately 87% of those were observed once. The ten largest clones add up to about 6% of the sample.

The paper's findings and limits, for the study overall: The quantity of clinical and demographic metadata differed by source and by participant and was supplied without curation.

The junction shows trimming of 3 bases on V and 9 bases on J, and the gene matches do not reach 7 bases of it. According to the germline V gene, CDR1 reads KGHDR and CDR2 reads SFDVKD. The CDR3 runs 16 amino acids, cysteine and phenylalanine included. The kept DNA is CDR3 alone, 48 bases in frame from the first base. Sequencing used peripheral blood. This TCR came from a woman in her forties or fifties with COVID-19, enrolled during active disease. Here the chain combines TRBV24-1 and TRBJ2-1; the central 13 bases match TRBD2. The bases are TGTGCCACCAGTGATCCGACTAGCGGGAGGTTGAGTGAGCAGTTCTTC. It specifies CATSDPTSGRLSEQFF.